The 18 T cell receptor beta chains given below trace back to one sample, sequenced in a study of spatial heterogeneity in lung cancer. One entry per CDR3 protein results from TCRdb running MiXCR on the 5' RACE reads. The table lists roughly 13,000 distinct CDR3 sequences, under 5% of them singletons. Time point reported: sample taken at primary tumor resection. Whole RNA was taken from tumor, nontumor lung or frozen PBMC; it was then sequenced unsorted. The sequencing used PBMCs, collected at surgery. The receptors originated from a male donor with early-stage non-small cell lung cancer.

This clonotype was found many times. This beta chain is an unintended read in a library built for alpha chains; its size means little. This chain uses TRBV7-2 with TRBJ2-4, with 10 bases lining up with TRBD2. Germline-derived CDR1 and CDR2 are SGHTA and FQGNSA. After removal of 1 base from V and 9 bases from J, the junction contained 6 bases not matched to a gene. This CDR3 comprises 15 residues. Here the CDR3 reads CASSLGTSGIGIQYF. The DNA of the CDR3 is TGTGCCAGCAGCTTAGGCACTAGCGGGATAGGCATTCAGTACTTC. Based on the CDR3 plus reference TRBV7-2 and TRBJ2-4, the full variable domain is GAGVSQSPSNKVTEKGKDVELRCDPISGHTALYWYRQSLGQGLEFLIYFQGNSAPDKSGLPSDRFSAERTGGSVSTLTIQRTQQEDSAVYLCASSLGTSGIGIQYFGAGTRLSVL.

This clonotype was recorded at least ten times. This beta chain turned up in a library designed for alpha chains; as an off-target read, its abundance says little. The chain couples TRBV2 to TRBJ2-1; 11 bases are a match to TRBD2. Germline V lookup: CDR1 SNHLY, CDR2 FYNNEI. Trimming cost V 7 bases and J 16 bases; bases outside gene matches: 15. The CDR3 is made up of 14 amino acids. The CDR3 loop reads CASIGGLAGGSQFF. DNA of the CDR3: TGTGCCAGCATAGGAGGGCTAGCGGGAGGCTCCCAATTCTTC. The whole variable domain, filled in from reference TRBV2 and TRBJ2-1, reads EPEVTQTPSHQVTQMGQEVILRCVPISNHLYFYWYRQILGQKVEFLVSFYNNEISEKSEIFDDQFSVERPDGSNFTLKIRSTKLEDSAMYFCASIGGLAGGSQFFGPGTRLTVL.

About this clonotype: Within a library made for alpha chains, this beta chain is off target, and its count is uninformative. The chain uses TRBV29-1 and TRBJ2-7, with a possible D match to TRBD1 (6 bases). Per germline, CDR1 SQVTM and CDR2 ANQGSEA. The germline V and J ends were trimmed by 6 bases and 4 bases, with 10 bases remaining between them. The CDR3 has 11 amino acids. CDR3 region: CSVGQTYEQYF. CDR3 sequence (DNA): TGCAGCGTAGGACAGACGTACGAGCAGTACTTC.

This clonotype was recorded many times. This beta chain is a stray sequence in a library constructed for alpha chains; its clone size is not meaningful. The V and J genes are TRBV28 and TRBJ1-2, with 9 nucleotides matching TRBD1. The CDR3 runs to 16 residues. After removal of 5 bases from V and 4 bases from J, the junction contained 11 bases not matched to a gene. Per germline, CDR1 MDHEN and CDR2 SYDVKM. DNA for the CDR3: TGTGCCAGCAGTCTACAGGGACAGGGAGGATTCTATGGCTACACCTTC. The encoded protein is CASSLQGQGGFYGYTF.

In its sample, this clonotype was seen many times. Since it is a stray read in a library aimed at alpha chains, this beta chain has a size that is not meaningful. V is TRBV20-1 and J is TRBJ2-5, with 10 bases that match TRBD2. The CDR3 is 14 amino acids. Germline V gives CDR1 DFQATT, CDR2 SNEGSKA (reference sequence). V was pared by 6 bases and J by 4 bases, with 8 bases of the junction left unmatched. Here the CDR3 reads CSARAGGRGETQYF. The DNA of the CDR3 is TGCAGTGCCCGAGCGGGAGGGCGGGGAGAGACCCAGTACTTC.

About this clonotype itself: The library was designed around alpha chains, so this beta chain is a stray read whose abundance carries little weight. The genes are TRBV7-8 and TRBJ2-1; 9 bases match TRBD2. Germline V gives CDR1 SGHVS, CDR2 FQNEAQ. This CDR3 comprises 15 residues. The V gene end was trimmed by 6 bases and the J gene end by 7 bases; junction bases not matched to a gene: 10. The CDR3, as DNA: TGTGCCAGCAGGAGGCGTAGCGGGAGCAGGAATGAGCAGTTCTTC. Residues: CASRRRSGSRNEQFF.

This clonotype was found many times. As an off-target read in a library built for alpha chains, this beta chain has a frequency of little significance. V is TRBV28 and J is TRBJ1-2; 12 nucleotides line up with TRBD1. The CDR3 extends over 16 amino acids. Germline V gene data show CDR1 as MDHEN and CDR2 as SYDVKM. V was clipped by 6 bases and J by 3 bases; unmatched bases: 8. The CDR3 spells CASRLAGTGGHYGYTF. For the CDR3, the DNA is TGTGCCAGCAGACTCGCCGGGACAGGGGGCCACTATGGCTACACCTTC.

This clonotype was detected ten times or more. Found in a library prepared for alpha chains, this beta chain is an off-target read, and its abundance has little meaning. The genes are TRBV11-2 and TRBJ2-7; 7 nucleotides align to TRBD2. Germline V gene data show CDR1 as SGHAT and CDR2 as FQNNGV. J lost 5 bases, V lost 1 base, and 8 bases had no gene match. This CDR3 has 15 residues. The CDR3: CASSLVAGRPHEQYF. The DNA of the CDR3 is TGTGCCAGCAGCTTAGTCGCCGGGAGGCCCCACGAGCAGTACTTC.

This clonotype was seen many times. This beta chain turned up in a library designed for alpha chains; as an off-target read, its abundance says little. The chain combines TRBV7-9 with TRBJ2-5; D might be TRBD2 (6 bases). This CDR3 is built from 15 residues. V was clipped by 0 bases and J by 4 bases, with 12 bases between them. Germline lookup yields CDR1 SEHNR and CDR2 FQNEAQ (reference sequence). The CDR3 is CASSLAGSSGETQYF. CDR3 DNA sequence: TGTGCCAGCAGCTTAGCCGGGAGTTCGGGAGAGACCCAGTACTTC.

Many counts were recorded for this clonotype. Within a library made for alpha chains, this beta chain is off target, and its count is uninformative. The chain links TRBV5-1 to TRBJ2-1; 8 bases fit TRBD1. V lost 6 bases and J lost 7; bases outside the gene matches: 9. The CDR3 is made up of 14 amino acids. Per germline, CDR1 SGHRS and CDR2 YFSETQ. In DNA form, the CDR3 reads TGCGCCAGCAAGGAGCAGGGGGCGAGGAATGAGCAGTTCTTC. Translation gives CASKEQGARNEQFF. Combining the CDR3 with reference TRBV5-1 and TRBJ2-1 gives the whole variable domain KAGVTQTPRYLIKTRGQQVTLSCSPISGHRSVSWYQQTPGQGLQFLFEYFSETQRNKGNFPGRFSGRQFSNSRSEMNVSTLELGDSALYLCASKEQGARNEQFFGPGTRLTVL.

This clonotype was observed a handful of times. As an off-target read in a library built for alpha chains, this beta chain has a frequency of little significance. V usage is TRBV30 and J usage is TRBJ2-2, with 9 bases fitting TRBD1. The CDR3 totals 15 residues. CDR1 is GTSNPN and CDR2 is SVGIG in the germline V gene (reference sequence). The trim removed 3 bases at V and 5 bases at J, leaving 7 bases unmatched. The CDR3 reads CAWRGQGRGTGELFF. In DNA form, the CDR3 reads TGTGCCTGGAGGGGACAGGGTAGAGGGACCGGGGAGCTGTTTTTT. Looking up the rest from reference TRBV30 and TRBJ2-2 gives the full variable domain: SQTIHQWPATLVQPVGSPLSLECTVEGTSNPNLYWYRQAAGRGLQLLFYSVGIGQISSEVPQNLSASRPQDRQFILSSKKLLLSDSGFYLCAWRGQGRGTGELFFGEGSRLTVL.

This clonotype was seen repeatedly, ten times or more. The library was built for alpha chains, so this beta chain is an off-target read and its size means little. The genes are TRBV2 and TRBJ2-5; D remains unclear. This CDR3 has 13 amino acids. Germline loops: CDR1 SNHLY, CDR2 FYNNEI. With 4 bases removed from V and 5 bases from J, the gap between germline ends came to 11 bases. CDR3 protein: CASSVSLGETQYF. CDR3 sequence (DNA): TGTGCCAGCAGTGTCTCGCTGGGGGAGACCCAGTACTTC.

This clonotype was observed many times. This beta chain is off target for a library built for alpha chains, so its abundance means little. V usage is TRBV7-2 and J usage is TRBJ2-5; TRBD1 aligns across 9 bases. Germline CDR1 is SGHTA and CDR2 is FQGNSA. This CDR3 is built from 15 residues. The trim removed 5 bases at V and 7 bases at J, leaving 11 bases unmatched. The CDR3 sequence is CASSPGGGQGVTQYF. The CDR3 DNA reads TGTGCCAGCAGCCCAGGCGGGGGACAGGGTGTGACCCAGTACTTC. Full variable domain (rest looked up from reference TRBV7-2 and TRBJ2-5): GAGVSQSPSNKVTEKGKDVELRCDPISGHTALYWYRQSLGQGLEFLIYFQGNSAPDKSGLPSDRFSAERTGGSVSTLTIQRTQQEDSAVYLCASSPGGGQGVTQYFGPGTRLLVL.

This clonotype was counted ten times or more. The library was designed around alpha chains, so this beta chain is a stray read whose abundance carries little weight. The chain is built from TRBV29-1 and TRBJ1-1, with a weak D call TRBD1 (5 bases). In germline, CDR1 is SQVTM, CDR2 ANQGSEA. The V end lost 3 bases, the J end lost 11 bases, and 16 bases lay between the germline ends. This CDR3 has 12 residues. The CDR3 protein is CSVEWQGKEAFF. CDR3 coding DNA: TGCAGCGTTGAGTGGCAGGGTAAGGAGGCTTTCTTT.

Many counts were recorded for this clonotype. Little can be read into the size of this beta chain, an off-target read in a library designed for alpha chains. The rearrangement links TRBV7-2 to TRBJ2-5, with D possibly TRBD1 on 5 matching bases. The CDR3 totals 14 residues. V lost 1 base and J lost 5, with 11 bases in between. Germline V CDR1 and CDR2: SGHTA, FQGNSA. The CDR3 coding sequence is TGTGCCAGCAGCTTAGGACAGAGAAGCGAGACCCAGTACTTC. It encodes CASSLGQRSETQYF.

This clonotype was found many times. This beta chain is an off-target read within a library intended for alpha chains, so its frequency means little. The chain is built from TRBV28 and TRBJ2-2; 8 nucleotides agree with TRBD2. J gave up 5 bases and V 6 bases, and 11 bases lay outside the gene matches. The length of the CDR3 is 16 residues. Germline V CDR1 and CDR2: MDHEN, SYDVKM. The CDR3 sequence: CASSPGLAGRTGELFF. DNA for the CDR3: TGTGCCAGCAGCCCCGGTTTAGCGGGAAGGACCGGGGAGCTGTTTTTT.

There are many counts of this clonotype. The library was prepared for alpha chains; this beta chain is a stray read, so its frequency means little. V gene TRBV29-1 combines with J gene TRBJ1-1; perhaps TRBD1 as D (5 bases). V lost 6 bases and J lost 0, with 14 bases in between. CDR3 size: 14 residues. CDR1 is SQVTM, CDR2 ANQGSEA, per germline. CDR3 coding DNA: TGCAGCGTCGGGGGACTCTTAATGAACACTGAAGCTTTCTTT. It codes for CSVGGLLMNTEAFF.

By share, this clonotype counts as medium-sized (0.01 to 0.1%). For a library built for alpha chains, this beta chain is a stray read; little rests on its size. This chain connects TRBV11-1 to TRBJ2-1; either TRBD1 or TRBD2 may supply D (5 bases each). This CDR3 spans 13 amino acids. V was trimmed by 5 bases and J by 5 bases, leaving 10 bases between them. Germline-derived CDR1 and CDR2 are SGHAT and FQDESV (reference sequence). CDR3 sequence reads: CASSRDENNEQFF. CDR3 bases: TGTGCCAGCAGCAGGGACGAAAACAATGAGCAGTTCTTC.